This TCR beta chain emerged from a study of cytomegalovirus exposure and HLA in healthy donors. Whole-study context: Of fewer than 450 genotyped donors, about 80% clustered with self-reported Caucasian donors.

Broader study findings: Most of the CMV-associated TCR beta chains (in a later analysis) appeared to be HLA-restricted.

The study ran its PCR with 60 Vbeta and 13 Jbeta primers. Authors' processing steps: Per a later analysis, the number of unique TCR beta chains was some 80 million, of which around 10 million were shared. Only in-frame clones appear in the TCRdb table, and some are missing; sequencing was by immunoSEQ multiplex PCR. Clone size and V and J calls were adopted from that table, with D and trimming inferred from the DNA. The data contain about 120,000 clones, 50% to 65% of them singletons. From germline, CDR1 is SEHNR and CDR2 FQNEAQ (reference sequence). This CDR3 region has 15 residues. Trimming took 6 bases from V and 0 from J; bases not matched to a gene: 3. As concerns this clone: Its specificity is not known.

Sequencing used PBMCs. The receptor was derived from a man aged 40-50 years in good health and CMV-seropositive. V gene TRBV7-9 combines with J gene TRBJ2-1; 9 bases fit TRBD2. The CDR3 nucleotides read TGTGCCAGCAGTTATAGCGGGAGCTCCTACAATGAGCAGTTCTTC. This gives the protein CASSYSGSSYNEQFF.